These 15 T cell receptor beta chains were sequenced from one sample in a study of identifying expanded T cells in peripheral blood. Sequencing used immunoSEQ multiplex PCR; TCRdb keeps in-frame clones, though not all of them. The table records around 130,000 clones, around 88% of them present only once. Sequenced sample: blood. These receptors were obtained from a person aged 18 to 70 in good health.

This chain uses TRBV29-1 with TRBJ2-1; no firm D call. V gave up 0 bases and J gave up 0 bases, with 6 bases separating them. CDR1 is SQVTM, CDR2 ANQGSEA, per germline. This CDR3 region has 14 residues. CDR3 residues: CSVEDPRSYNEQFF. In DNA form, the CDR3 reads TGCAGCGTTGAAGATCCGCGCTCCTACAATGAGCAGTTCTTC.

This clone appeared once. The CDR3 protein is CASTNPSNTRGAFF. CDR3 nucleotide sequence: TGTGCCAGCACCAATCCCAGTAATACGAGGGGAGCTTTCTTT. V and J are TRBV6-5 and TRBJ1-1, with D maybe TRBD1 (5 bases). Per germline, CDR1 MNHEY and CDR2 SVGAGI. With 7 bases removed from V and 10 bases from J, the gap between germline ends came to 22 bases. The CDR3 has 14 residues.

This sequence joins TRBV19 and TRBJ2-2; the D gene is possibly TRBD2 (7 bases). Germline V gene sequence: CDR1 LNHDA, CDR2 SQIVND (reference sequence). Trimming shortened V by 3 bases and J by 5 bases, and 13 bases separated the two germline ends. This CDR3 is 15 amino acids long. CDR3 region: CASSIGGLGTGELFF. The CDR3 nucleotides are TGTGCCAGTAGTATCGGGGGGCTTGGTACCGGGGAGCTGTTTTTT.

V gene TRBV11-2 combines with J gene TRBJ2-7, with TRBD2 matching 8 bases. Trimming at V came to 3 bases and at J to 3 bases, leaving 4 bases not matched to a gene. Germline-derived CDR1 and CDR2 are SGHAT and FQNNGV. The CDR3 covers 14 residues. DNA of the CDR3: TGTGCCAGCAGCTTCCCGGGACTAGACTACGAGCAGTACTTC. The encoded protein is CASSFPGLDYEQYF.

The J gene is TRBJ2-1, the V gene TRBV6-1; no clear D gene. Trimming took off 2 bases at V and 2 bases at J, with 10 bases between the two ends. The germline CDR1 and CDR2 sequences are MNHNS and SASEGT. The CDR3 is 15 amino acids. The CDR3 DNA reads as TGTGCCAGCAGTGAAAGGCGGTCCACCTACAATGAGCAGTTCTTC. It yields the protein CASSERRSTYNEQFF.

This sequence joins TRBV4-1 and TRBJ1-2; D is unclear. Germline V gene data show CDR1 as MGHRA and CDR2 as YSYEKL. Between the trimmed V and J ends, which lost 0 bases and 7 bases, there was a span of 12 bases. The CDR3 contains 14 residues. The CDR3 DNA sequence: TGCGCCAGCAGCCAAGAGGAGGGAAGTCTTGGCTACACCTTC. As protein: CASSQEEGSLGYTF.

The chain couples TRBV5-8 to TRBJ1-2; 9 bases are a match to TRBD1. Germline CDR1 SGHTS, CDR2 YDEGEE. CDR3 length: 14 amino acids. Trimming at V came to 3 bases and at J to 8 bases, leaving 8 bases not matched to a gene. The CDR3 region is CASSSDRGWRGYTF. DNA of the CDR3: TGTGCCAGCAGCTCGGACAGGGGATGGAGGGGCTACACCTTC.

The chain employs TRBV19 and TRBJ2-7, with 9 bases identical to TRBD2. Germline CDR1 reads LNHDA; CDR2 reads SQIVND (reference sequence). The V and J ends lost 5 bases and 5 bases, in that order; junction bases with no gene match: 10. The CDR3 is made up of 15 amino acids. CDR3 nucleotide sequence: TGTGCCAGTAGTCGCCTTTCGGTAGCGGGAGACGAGCAGTACTTC. It is translated as CASSRLSVAGDEQYF.

The V and J genes are TRBV6-1 and TRBJ1-5, with 9 bases fitting TRBD1. The CDR3 is 15 residues long. V lost 4 bases to trimming and J lost 6 bases; unmatched junction nucleotides: 7. Germline V gene sequence: CDR1 MNHNS, CDR2 SASEGT. This CDR3 is CASSVGDRVSQPQHF. The DNA for the CDR3 is TGTGCCAGCAGTGTGGGGGACAGGGTTAGTCAGCCCCAGCATTTT.

The table lists this clone with a count of one. The chain combines TRBV5-1 with TRBJ1-6, with unresolved D. V was shortened by 2 bases and J by 0 bases, with 9 bases between the two germline ends. The CDR3 loop spans 16 amino acids. Germline V gene lookup returns CDR1 SGHRS and CDR2 YFSETQ. The CDR3 bases are TGCGCCAGCAGCTTAACAGCGAGCTCCTATAATTCACCCCTCCACTTT. It specifies CASSLTASSYNSPLHF.

This chain uses TRBV7-3 with TRBJ2-2; 7 bases are a match to TRBD1. The CDR3 spans 16 residues. The V gene's germline CDR1 is SGHTA and CDR2 FQGTGA. V trimming: 5 bases; J trimming: 5 bases; junction bases outside the gene matches: 11. CDR3 bases: TGTGCCAGCAGCCAAGGGCAGGGGGTAAAAACCGGGGAGCTGTTTTTT. It translates to CASSQGQGVKTGELFF.

The chain employs TRBV7-2 and TRBJ2-1; 11 bases are a match to TRBD2. Germline assignment: CDR1 SGHTA and CDR2 FQGNSA. V gave up 4 bases and J gave up 7 bases; unmatched junction bases: 6. The CDR3 is made up of 15 amino acids. In DNA form, the CDR3 reads TGTGCCAGCAGCTCACTAGCGGGAGCTTTGAATGAGCAGTTCTTC. Its translation is CASSSLAGALNEQFF. The full variable domain, rest sourced from reference TRBV7-2 and TRBJ2-1, is GAGVSQSPSNKVTEKGKDVELRCDPISGHTALYWYRQSLGQGLEFLIYFQGNSAPDKSGLPSDRFSAERTGGSVSTLTIQRTQQEDSAVYLCASSSLAGALNEQFFGPGTRLTVL.

The rearrangement joins TRBV7-9 to TRBJ1-1; D is uncertain. V lost 1 base and J 1 base, leaving 13 bases between the germline ends. The CDR3 is 16 residues long. Germline values: CDR1 SEHNR, CDR2 FQNEAQ (reference sequence). The CDR3: CASSLVHLLQNTEAFF. The CDR3 DNA sequence: TGTGCCAGCAGCTTAGTTCACTTACTCCAGAACACTGAAGCTTTCTTT.

This chain joins TRBV15 and TRBJ2-2, with unresolved D. Germline CDR1 reads LNHNV; CDR2 reads YYDKDF (reference sequence). This CDR3 has 12 amino acids. V was pared by 4 bases and J by 4 bases, with 4 bases between. The CDR3 DNA reads TGTGCCACCAGCAACCCCACCGGGGAGCTGTTTTTT. It specifies CATSNPTGELFF.

The rearrangement uses TRBV5-8 and TRBJ2-3, with 8 bases that match TRBD2. This CDR3 region has 14 residues. Per germline, CDR1 SGHTS and CDR2 YDEGEE. V lost 1 base to trimming and J lost 6 bases; unmatched junction nucleotides: 4. The CDR3 here is CASSLSGSPDTQYF. For the CDR3, the DNA is TGTGCCAGCAGCTTGAGCGGGAGTCCGGATACGCAGTATTTT.